This T cell receptor beta chain stems from a study of CD8 T cells in ankylosing spondylitis (dated by TCRdb to about 2017). With respect to the entire study: T cell receptor beta repertoires were profiled in healthy donors and ankylosing spondylitis patients so that disease-linked TCR variants could be found. The whole study cohort included 108 healthy donors and about two dozen ankylosing spondylitis patients. Peripheral blood was sampled, and synovial fluid was also collected from ankylosing spondylitis patients.

Points the paper makes about the study in general: The disease-linked clones were reported to be significantly enriched in matched synovial fluid samples from ankylosing spondylitis patients. The disease-linked clones showed a CD8+ phenotype and occurred at relatively low frequencies in peripheral blood. Some motif variants had previously been reported in the synovial fluid and blood of reactive arthritis patients, which suggests shared mechanisms of disease initiation. Blood from ankylosing spondylitis patients appeared to be characterized by a TCR beta motif composed of about eight highly homologous amino acid variants.

A few counts support this clonotype. Its specific antigen is unknown. Base qualities were left out, and no much larger clone turns up one base away. The germline V gene supplies CDR1 SGHTA and CDR2 FQGNSA. The CDR3 runs 15 residues from the cysteine to the phenylalanine. Left in the record is the CDR3 DNA by itself, 45 bases read in frame from the first base. V lost 3 bases and J lost 4 bases; the stretch between them is 15 bases long. Reads for this sample came from an Illumina HiSeq 2500. Quantitative 5'-RACE with molecular barcodes was used to prepare TCR beta libraries. In the source study's methods: To identify disease-linked TCR variants, a new computational method was used, one built on a probabilistic model of VDJ rearrangement. TCRdb handled the public reads itself, with Q25 trimming in fastp and clone calling in MiXCR, and kept productive beta chains. Every distinct CDR3 protein forms one entry, paired with its most common genes and DNA. TCRdb's processing, not the authors' own work, is the source of the V and J calls. This sample is represented by some 130,000 distinct CDR3 sequences; approximately 10% of them were singletons. The ten largest make up around 4.1% of the sample.

This receptor chain uses TRBV7-2 and TRBJ2-5; the D segment cannot be called with confidence. The TCR originated in a female donor with ankylosing spondylitis or in good health (not recorded which). The sequenced material came from blood, either unsorted or a sorted T cell fraction (not recorded which). CDR3 loop: CASSFPRTIGETQYF. In nucleotides, the sequence is TGTGCCAGCAGCTTCCCCCGGACCATCGGAGAGACCCAGTACTTC.